The next 6 T cell receptor beta chains were all read from a single sample in a study of CD8+ T cells in alopecia areata. Treatment meaning: oral pan-JAK inhibitor, 5-10 mg twice daily. RNA extraction and reverse transcription yielded cDNA as sequencing template. Method: immunoSEQ multiplex PCR; TCRdb's copy keeps in-frame clones and lacks some. The sample has some 190,000 clones; about three fifths are singletons. This specimen was CD4+ T cells sorted from blood, taken at week 24, from a patient treated with tofacitinib. These receptors came from a human donor with alopecia areata.

The rearrangement uses TRBV29-1 and TRBJ2-7; D possibly corresponds to TRBD2 (6 bases). This CDR3 is built from 12 residues. Germline V gene sequence: CDR1 SQVTM, CDR2 ANQGSEA. With 7 bases removed from V and 4 bases from J, the gap between germline ends came to 14 bases. The CDR3 reads CSAGEGRYEQYF. The CDR3 DNA is TGCAGCGCAGGAGAAGGGAGGTACGAGCAGTACTTC.

This clone turned up a few times. This chain links TRBV4-1 with TRBJ2-2; TRBD1 is a possible D gene (6 bases). Germline CDR1 is MGHRA and CDR2 is YSYEKL. Trimming shortened V by 1 base and J by 6 bases, and 12 bases separated the two germline ends. The length of the CDR3 is 15 residues. The CDR3 DNA is TGCGCCAGCAGCCAAGTCTCAGGGGTATCCGGGGAGCTGTTTTTT. Translating it yields CASSQVSGVSGELFF.

In its sample, this clone was seen once. The chain carries TRBV15 and TRBJ2-3, with D perhaps being TRBD1 or TRBD2 (6 bases each). CDR1 is LNHNV and CDR2 is YYDKDF in the germline V gene (reference sequence). This CDR3 comprises 13 residues. Trimming cost V 6 bases and J 4 bases, with 11 bases left between them. CDR3 loop: CATSLGGADTQYF. CDR3 nucleotides: TGTGCCACCAGTTTGGGGGGCGCAGATACGCAGTATTTT.

The chain employs TRBV9 and TRBJ1-1; 7 bases match TRBD1. The CDR3 length is 17 residues. With V trimmed by 0 bases and J by 0 bases, 8 bases remained unmatched. The germline CDR1 and CDR2 sequences are SGDLS and YYNGEE. CDR3 DNA: TGTGCCAGCAGCGTAGCTACCGTGACAGGGTTGAACACTGAAGCTTTCTTT. It codes for CASSVATVTGLNTEAFF.

Details on this clone: Other nucleotide sequences in the sample specify the same CDR3. The V and J genes are TRBV5-1 and TRBJ2-2, with 9 bases aligning to TRBD1. CDR3 length: 14 amino acids. V dropped 5 bases and J dropped 4; count of bases not matched to a gene: 3. Looked up from germline, CDR1 is SGHRS and CDR2 is YFSETQ. The CDR3 reads CASSPDRGTGELFF. As DNA, the CDR3 is TGCGCCAGCAGTCCGGACAGGGGCACCGGGGAGCTGTTTTTT.

The chain employs TRBV23-1 and TRBJ1-1, with D hard to call. TRBV23-1 is given ORF status, its function remaining uncertain. This CDR3 has 14 amino acids. Trimming took 4 bases from V and 2 from J, leaving 11 bases between them. This CDR3 is CASSRQDFNTEAFF. The CDR3 DNA is TGCGCCAGCAGTCGCCAGGATTTTAACACTGAAGCTTTCTTT.